This T cell receptor (beta chain) was identified in a study of blood T cell repertoires in COVID-19 (dated by TCRdb to the early 2020s). Context from the whole study: Collaborator samples came from the United States, Italy and Spain and covered acute and convalescent phases of COVID-19. The material from the prospective study consisted of cDNA or gDNA derived from T cells, B-cell-depleted T cells, or PBMCs. Deeply sampled blood TCRbeta repertoires from subjects exposed to, actively infected with, or recovered from COVID-19 were included in the dataset. The repertoires were released in a freely available public database meant as a resource for research on the immune response to SARS-CoV-2. The samples were drawn from two sources: the first 160 participants of the ongoing ImmuneRACE study, and over 950 subjects contributed by 6 global collaborators. The sample metadata nearly always contained a de-identified subject ID, COVID-19 status, age in years and sex. Where available, HLA class I and class II types were taken from metadata supplied by the sample provider and were not determined by assay-based typing.

CDR1 SGHAT and CDR2 FQNNGV were looked up in the germline V gene. There are 14 amino acids in the CDR3, from cysteine to phenylalanine inclusive. The read is trimmed to its CDR3 DNA, 42 bases read in frame from base 1. The V end loses 6 bases and the J end loses 4 bases, and a stretch of 13 bases separates them. The collaborating institutions used their own protocols to collect whole blood in K2EDTA tubes. For TCRbeta analysis, collaborators shipped samples as frozen whole blood, isolated PBMCs, or DNA extracted from either of those sample types. TCRbeta CDR3 regions were amplified from genomic DNA using the immunoSEQ Assay, a bias-controlled multiplex PCR. Under the source paper's analysis protocol: The number of nucleated cells in each sample was estimated from the amplification of reference gene primers within the assay. To quantify the absolute abundance of each unique TCRbeta CDR3 rearrangement, sequence reads were collapsed and filtered. Productive Simpson clonality was computed per sample as the square root of Simpson's diversity index over productive rearrangements. TCRdb provides this immuneACCESS table in a form limited to in-frame rearrangements. Some clones are lacking; in checked studies, under half of them reflect an unresolved V gene, and why the rest are absent is not known. That table furnishes V, J and clone size, whereas the DNA furnished D and trimming. A total of 200,000 to 300,000 clones appear in this sample, 65% to 90% of them only once. The ten top clones hold about 2% of the sample.

Comments on this clone: The specificity of this receptor is unknown. No much larger clonotype is one base removed from it; base qualities were not supplied.

General study outcomes and caveats: How much clinical and demographic metadata was included differed by source and by participant, and the metadata was provided uncurated.

The origin of this receptor is a man younger than 40 with active or convalescent COVID-19. Sample: peripheral blood. The rearrangement combines TRBV11-2 with TRBJ1-3; TRBD1 could be the D gene, as 6 bases match. The CDR3 reads CASRDSSSGNTIYF. The sequenced DNA: TGTGCCAGCAGGGACAGTTCGTCCGGAAACACCATATATTTT.